This entry concerns a single T cell receptor beta chain. The germline gives CDR1 GTSNPN, CDR2 SVGIG (reference sequence). Trimming shortened V by 2 bases and J by 7 bases, and 17 bases separated the two germline ends. The CDR3 contains 14 residues. The data belong to a study of blood T cell repertoires in COVID-19. Study-wide context: Italy, Spain and the United States were the sources of the convalescent and acute COVID-19 samples. The analysed material was cDNA or gDNA that came from T cells, B-cell-depleted T cells, or PBMCs.

The Seattle patients joined while their infection was active and were tracked longitudinally afterward. Authors' processing steps: Amplified reference gene primers provided the basis for estimating nucleated cell counts. Sequencing was performed with immunoSEQ multiplex PCR; in TCRdb, only in-frame clones are kept and a portion is missing. From that table come the V and J calls and clone size; the DNA was used to work out D and trimming. This repertoire shows approximately 150,000 clones, roughly 93% found once; its top ten account for approximately 5%. The sequencing input was peripheral blood. The receptor was derived from a man younger than 35 with COVID-19, enrolled during active disease. The rearrangement links TRBV30 to TRBJ2-5; a weak D match, TRBD1 (5 bases). Here the CDR3 DNA reads TGTGCCTGGAGTTGGGGCCCCGCGGTGGGGACCCAGTACTTC. Amino acid sequence: CAWSWGPAVGTQYF.